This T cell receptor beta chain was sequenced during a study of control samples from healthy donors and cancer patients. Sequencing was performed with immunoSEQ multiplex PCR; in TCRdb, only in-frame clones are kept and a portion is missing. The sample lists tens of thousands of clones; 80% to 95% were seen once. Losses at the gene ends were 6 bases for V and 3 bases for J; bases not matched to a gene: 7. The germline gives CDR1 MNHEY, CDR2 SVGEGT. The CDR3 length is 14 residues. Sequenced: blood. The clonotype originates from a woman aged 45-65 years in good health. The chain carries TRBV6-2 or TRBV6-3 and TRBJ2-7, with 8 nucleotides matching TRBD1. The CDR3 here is CASSWGTGHYEQYF. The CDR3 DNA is TGTGCCAGCAGCTGGGGGACAGGACACTACGAGCAGTACTTC.